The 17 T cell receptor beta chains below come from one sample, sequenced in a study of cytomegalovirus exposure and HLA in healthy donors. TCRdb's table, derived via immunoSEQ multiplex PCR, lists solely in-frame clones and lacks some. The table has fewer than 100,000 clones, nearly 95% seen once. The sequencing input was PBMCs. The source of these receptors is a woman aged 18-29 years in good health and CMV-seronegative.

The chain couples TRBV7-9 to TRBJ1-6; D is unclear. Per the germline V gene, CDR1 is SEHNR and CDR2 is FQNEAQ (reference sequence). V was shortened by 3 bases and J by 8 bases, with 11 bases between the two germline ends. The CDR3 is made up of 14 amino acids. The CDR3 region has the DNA TGTGCCAGCAGCTTTAGCGAGCCCCATTCACCCCTCCACTTT. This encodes CASSFSEPHSPLHF.

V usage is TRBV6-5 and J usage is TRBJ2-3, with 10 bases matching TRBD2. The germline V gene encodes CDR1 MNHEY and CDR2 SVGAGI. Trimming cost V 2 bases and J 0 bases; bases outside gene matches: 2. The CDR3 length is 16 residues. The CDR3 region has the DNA TGTGCCAGCAGTTACACGGGACTAGCGAGCACAGATACGCAGTATTTT. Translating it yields CASSYTGLASTDTQYF.

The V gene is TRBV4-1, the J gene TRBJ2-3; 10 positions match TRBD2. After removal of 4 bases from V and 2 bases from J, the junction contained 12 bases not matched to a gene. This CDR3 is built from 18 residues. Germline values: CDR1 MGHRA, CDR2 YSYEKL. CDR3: CASSPRLAGVVITDTQYF. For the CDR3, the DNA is TGCGCCAGCAGCCCCCGCCTAGCGGGGGTAGTTATCACAGATACGCAGTATTTT.

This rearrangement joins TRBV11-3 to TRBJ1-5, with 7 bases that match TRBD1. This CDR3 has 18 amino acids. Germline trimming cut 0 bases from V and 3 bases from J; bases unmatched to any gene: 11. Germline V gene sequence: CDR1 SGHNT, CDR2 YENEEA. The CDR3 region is CASSLDHDNRGINQPQHF. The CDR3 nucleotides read TGTGCCAGCAGCTTAGATCACGACAACAGGGGTATCAATCAGCCCCAGCATTTT.

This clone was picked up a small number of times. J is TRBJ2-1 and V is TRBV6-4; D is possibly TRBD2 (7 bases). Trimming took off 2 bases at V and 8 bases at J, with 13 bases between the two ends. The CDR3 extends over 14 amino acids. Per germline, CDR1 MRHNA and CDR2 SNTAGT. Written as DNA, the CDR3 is TGTGCCAGCAGTGACGGAGGGGGGGCGCATGAGCAGTTCTTC. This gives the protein CASSDGGGAHEQFF.

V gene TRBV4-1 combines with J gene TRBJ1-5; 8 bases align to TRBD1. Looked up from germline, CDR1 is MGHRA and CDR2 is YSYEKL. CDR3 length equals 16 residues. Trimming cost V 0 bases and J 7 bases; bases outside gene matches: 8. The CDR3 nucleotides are TGCGCCAGCAGCCAAGAGGGGGGACAGGATGCCCAGCCCCAGCATTTT. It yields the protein CASSQEGGQDAQPQHF.

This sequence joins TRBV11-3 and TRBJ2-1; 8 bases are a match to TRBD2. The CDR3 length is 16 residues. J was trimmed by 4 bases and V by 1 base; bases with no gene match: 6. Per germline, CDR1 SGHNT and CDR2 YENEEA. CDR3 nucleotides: TGTGCCAGCAGCTTAGGATACGGGAGGGCTTACAATGAGCAGTTCTTC. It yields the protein CASSLGYGRAYNEQFF.

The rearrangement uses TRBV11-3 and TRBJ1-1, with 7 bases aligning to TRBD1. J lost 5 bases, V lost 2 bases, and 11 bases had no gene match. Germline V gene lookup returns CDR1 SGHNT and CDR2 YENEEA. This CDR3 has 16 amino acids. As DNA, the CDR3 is TGTGCCAGCAGCTTACCTCGACAGGGTCCGTATACTGAAGCTTTCTTT. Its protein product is CASSLPRQGPYTEAFF.

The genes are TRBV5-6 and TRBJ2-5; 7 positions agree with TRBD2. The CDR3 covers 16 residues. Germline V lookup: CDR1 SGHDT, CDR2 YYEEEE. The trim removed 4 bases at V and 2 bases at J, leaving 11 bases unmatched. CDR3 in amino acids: CASSTIIAGWQETQYF. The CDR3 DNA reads TGTGCCAGCAGCACAATAATAGCGGGTTGGCAAGAGACCCAGTACTTC.

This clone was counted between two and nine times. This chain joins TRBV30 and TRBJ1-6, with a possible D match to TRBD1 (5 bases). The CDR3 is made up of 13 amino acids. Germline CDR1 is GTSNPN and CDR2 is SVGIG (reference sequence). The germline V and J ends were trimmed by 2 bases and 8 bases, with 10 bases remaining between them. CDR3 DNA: TGTGCCTGGAGTCGGGACTTACATTCACCCCTCCACTTT. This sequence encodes CAWSRDLHSPLHF.

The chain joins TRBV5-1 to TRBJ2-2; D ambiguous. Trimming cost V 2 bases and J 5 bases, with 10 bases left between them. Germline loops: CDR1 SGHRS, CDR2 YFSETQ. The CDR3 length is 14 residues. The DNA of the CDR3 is TGCGCCAGCAGCTTCAGTGCGAGGACCGGGGAGCTGTTTTTT. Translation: CASSFSARTGELFF.

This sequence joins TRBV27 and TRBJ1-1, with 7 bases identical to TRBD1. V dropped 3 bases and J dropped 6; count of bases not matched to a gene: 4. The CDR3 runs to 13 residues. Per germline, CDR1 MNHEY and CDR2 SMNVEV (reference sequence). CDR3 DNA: TGTGCCAGCAGTTTTACGGGACAGCCTGAAGCTTTCTTT. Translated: CASSFTGQPEAFF.

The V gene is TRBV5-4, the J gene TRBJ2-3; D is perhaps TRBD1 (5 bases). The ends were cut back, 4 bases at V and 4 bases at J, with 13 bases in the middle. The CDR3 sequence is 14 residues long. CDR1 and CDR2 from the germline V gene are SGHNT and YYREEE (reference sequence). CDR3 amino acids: CASSLTGLSDTQYF. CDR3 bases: TGTGCCAGCAGCCTAACAGGATTATCAGATACGCAGTATTTT.

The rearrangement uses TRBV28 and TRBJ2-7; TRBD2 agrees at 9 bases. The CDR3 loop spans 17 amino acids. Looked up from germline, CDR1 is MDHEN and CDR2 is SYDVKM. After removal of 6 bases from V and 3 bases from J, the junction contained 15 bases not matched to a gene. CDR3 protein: CASSTTTLVSGSYEQYF. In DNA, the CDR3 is TGTGCCAGCAGCACCACTACCCTCGTTAGCGGGAGCTACGAGCAGTACTTC.

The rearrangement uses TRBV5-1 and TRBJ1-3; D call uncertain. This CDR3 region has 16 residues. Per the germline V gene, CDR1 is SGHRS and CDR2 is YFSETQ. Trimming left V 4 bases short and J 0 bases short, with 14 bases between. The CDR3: CASSLTLGGSGNTIYF. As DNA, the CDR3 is TGCGCCAGCAGCCTCACCCTGGGAGGCTCTGGAAACACCATATATTTT. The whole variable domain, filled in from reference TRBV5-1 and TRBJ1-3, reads KAGVTQTPRYLIKTRGQQVTLSCSPISGHRSVSWYQQTPGQGLQFLFEYFSETQRNKGNFPGRFSGRQFSNSRSEMNVSTLELGDSALYLCASSLTLGGSGNTIYFGEGSWLTVV.

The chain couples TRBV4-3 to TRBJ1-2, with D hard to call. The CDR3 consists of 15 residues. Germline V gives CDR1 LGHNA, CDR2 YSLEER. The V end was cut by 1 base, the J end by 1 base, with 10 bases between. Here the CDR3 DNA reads TGCGCCAGCAGCCAAGCAGGCTCCGATAACTATGGCTACACCTTC. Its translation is CASSQAGSDNYGYTF.

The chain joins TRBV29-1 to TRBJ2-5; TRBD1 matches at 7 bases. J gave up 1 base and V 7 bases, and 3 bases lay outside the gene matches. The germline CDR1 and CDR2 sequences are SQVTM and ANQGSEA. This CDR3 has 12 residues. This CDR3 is CSAWDSQETQYF. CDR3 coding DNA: TGCAGCGCTTGGGACAGCCAAGAGACCCAGTACTTC.